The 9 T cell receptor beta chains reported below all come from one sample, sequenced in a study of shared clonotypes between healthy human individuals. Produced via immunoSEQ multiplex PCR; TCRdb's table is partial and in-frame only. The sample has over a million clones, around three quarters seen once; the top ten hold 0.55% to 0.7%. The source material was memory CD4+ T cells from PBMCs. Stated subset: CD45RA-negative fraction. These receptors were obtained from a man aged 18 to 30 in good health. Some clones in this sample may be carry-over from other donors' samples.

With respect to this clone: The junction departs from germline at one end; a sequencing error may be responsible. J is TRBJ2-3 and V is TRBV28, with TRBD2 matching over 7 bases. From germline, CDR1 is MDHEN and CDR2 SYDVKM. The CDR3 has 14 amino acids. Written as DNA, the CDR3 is TGTGCCATAATGGCGGGAGCTCTCGCAGATACGCAGTACTTT. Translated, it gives CAIMAGALADTQYF.

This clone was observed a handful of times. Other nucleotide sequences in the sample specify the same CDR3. The CDR3 region is CASSPSGGGYTF. The CDR3 nucleotides are TGTGCCAGCAGTCCTTCAGGGGGGGGCTACACCTTC. The chain joins TRBV27 to TRBJ1-2, with TRBD1 identical over 7 bases. Trimming removed 5 bases from V and 8 bases from J; junction bases left unmatched: 5. The CDR3 spans 12 residues. From germline, CDR1 is MNHEY and CDR2 SMNVEV (reference sequence).

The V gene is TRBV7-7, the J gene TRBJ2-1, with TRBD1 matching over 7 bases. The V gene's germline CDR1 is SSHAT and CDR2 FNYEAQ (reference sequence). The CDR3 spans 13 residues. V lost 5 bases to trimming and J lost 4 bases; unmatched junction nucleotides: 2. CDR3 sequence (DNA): TGTGCCAGCAGCCGGGGACAGTACAATGAGCAGTTCTTC. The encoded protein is CASSRGQYNEQFF. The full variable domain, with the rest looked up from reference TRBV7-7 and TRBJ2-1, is GAGVSQSPRYKVTKRGQDVTLRCDPISSHATLYWYQQALGQGPEFLTYFNYEAQPDKSGLPSDRFSAERPEGSISTLTIQRTEQRDSAMYRCASSRGQYNEQFFGPGTRLTVL.

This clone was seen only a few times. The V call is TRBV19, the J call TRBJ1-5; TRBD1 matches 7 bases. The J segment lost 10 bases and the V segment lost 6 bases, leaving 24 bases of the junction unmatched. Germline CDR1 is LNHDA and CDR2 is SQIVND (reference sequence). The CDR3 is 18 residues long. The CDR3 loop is CASSRRDRVGWGLDPQHF. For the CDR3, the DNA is TGTGCCAGTAGCCGTCGAGACAGGGTTGGGTGGGGTTTAGACCCCCAGCATTTT.

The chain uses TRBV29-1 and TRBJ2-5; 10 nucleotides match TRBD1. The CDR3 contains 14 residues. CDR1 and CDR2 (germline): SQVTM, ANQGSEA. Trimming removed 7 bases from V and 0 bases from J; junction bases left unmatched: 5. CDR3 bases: TGCAGCGGCCGGGACAGGGGTAACCAAGAGACCCAGTACTTC. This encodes CSGRDRGNQETQYF.

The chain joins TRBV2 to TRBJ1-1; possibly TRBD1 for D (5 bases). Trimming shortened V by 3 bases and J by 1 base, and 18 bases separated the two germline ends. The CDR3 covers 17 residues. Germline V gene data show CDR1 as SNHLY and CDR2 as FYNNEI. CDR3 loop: CASSDFSVAGWNTEAFF. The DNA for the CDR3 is TGTGCCAGCAGTGATTTTTCGGTTGCAGGGTGGAACACTGAAGCTTTCTTT.

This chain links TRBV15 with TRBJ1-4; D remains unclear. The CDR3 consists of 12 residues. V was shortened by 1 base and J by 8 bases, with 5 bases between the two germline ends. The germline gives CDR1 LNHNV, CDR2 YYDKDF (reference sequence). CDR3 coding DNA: TGTGCCACCAGCAGAGTTGGGGAAAAACTGTTTTTT. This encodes CATSRVGEKLFF.

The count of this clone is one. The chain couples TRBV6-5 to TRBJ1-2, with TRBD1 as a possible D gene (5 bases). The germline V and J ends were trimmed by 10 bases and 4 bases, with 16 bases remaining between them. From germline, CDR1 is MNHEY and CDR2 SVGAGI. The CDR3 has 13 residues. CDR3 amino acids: CATRDGRLYGYTF. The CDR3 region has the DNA TGTGCCACGCGGGACGGACGTCTCTATGGCTACACCTTC.

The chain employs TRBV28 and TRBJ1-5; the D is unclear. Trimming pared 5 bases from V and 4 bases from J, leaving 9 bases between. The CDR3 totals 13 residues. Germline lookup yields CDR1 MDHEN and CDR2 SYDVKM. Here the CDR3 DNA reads TGTGCCAGCAGTCGCACCCTTAATCAGCCCCAGCATTTT. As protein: CASSRTLNQPQHF.